One and the same sample provided the 29 T cell receptor beta chains below, sequenced in a study of identical twins. TCRdb used MiXCR to reprocess the 5' RACE reads, holding one entry per CDR3 protein. The sample has approximately 300,000 distinct CDR3 sequences, roughly 10% seen once. This sample also appeared in a second study, on yellow fever vaccine responses in identical twins.

Input material: CD8+ T cells sorted from blood. The receptors derive from a woman aged 18-29 years in good health.

Only a few counts were recorded for this clonotype. This chain joins TRBV15 and TRBJ2-1, with a weak D call TRBD2 (5 bases). V gave up 1 base and J gave up 7 bases, with 20 bases separating them. This CDR3 region has 17 residues. Germline assignment: CDR1 LNHNV and CDR2 YYDKDF (reference sequence). The CDR3 region has the DNA TGTGCCACCAGCAGAGGGGATGGAGGCCCTATAGGGAATGAGCAGTTCTTC. The encoded protein is CATSRGDGGPIGNEQFF.

The CDR3 DNA sequence: TGTGCCAGCAGTTTACACAGGGCCCATACGCAGTATTTT. As protein: CASSLHRAHTQYF. The rearrangement links TRBV12-3 or TRBV12-4 to TRBJ2-3; weak D call: TRBD1 (6 bases). Trimming cost V 2 bases and J 7 bases, with 10 bases left between them. The length of the CDR3 is 13 residues.

This clonotype appeared a few times. The chain links TRBV9 to TRBJ2-3, with 7 bases that match TRBD1. CDR1 is SGDLS and CDR2 is YYNGEE in the germline V gene. The J segment lost 2 bases and the V segment lost 3 bases, leaving 3 bases of the junction unmatched. CDR3 length: 14 amino acids. As DNA, the CDR3 is TGTGCCAGCAGCGCGGGACAGCTCACAGATACGCAGTATTTT. Protein: CASSAGQLTDTQYF.

V is TRBV3-1 and J is TRBJ1-6; D unresolved. Looked up from germline, CDR1 is LGHDT and CDR2 is YNNKEL (reference sequence). The CDR3 is 15 amino acids. Trimming removed 0 bases from V and 4 bases from J, with 7 bases in between. CDR3 coding DNA: TGTGCCAGCAGCCAAGATTTACAGTATAATTCACCCCTCCACTTT. It translates to CASSQDLQYNSPLHF.

This clonotype was picked up a small number of times. This chain connects TRBV11-2 to TRBJ2-7, with D possibly being TRBD2 (6 bases). There are 15 residues in the CDR3. The germline CDR1 and CDR2 sequences are SGHAT and FQNNGV. V lost 0 bases and J 2 bases, leaving 11 bases between the germline ends. The CDR3 spells CASSLEAGSTYEQYF. The CDR3 DNA sequence: TGTGCCAGCAGCTTAGAGGCGGGAAGTACCTACGAGCAGTACTTC.

This CDR3 is CASSPGQPEQFF. The CDR3 DNA reads as TGTGCCAGCAGTCCCGGACAGCCCGAGCAGTTCTTC. The rearrangement joins TRBV27 to TRBJ2-1; tentatively, D is TRBD1 (6 bases). The CDR3 has 12 amino acids. V was trimmed by 5 bases and J by 10 bases, leaving 12 bases between them. Germline V gene data show CDR1 as MNHEY and CDR2 as SMNVEV (reference sequence).

This clonotype was counted a few times. The chain uses TRBV4-3 and TRBJ2-7, with TRBD2 identical over 8 bases. CDR1 is LGHNA, CDR2 YSLEER, per germline. With 5 bases clipped from V and 5 bases from J, the junction kept 8 bases outside the gene matches. The CDR3 loop spans 14 amino acids. The CDR3 loop reads CASSGGLGWDEQYF. For the CDR3, the DNA is TGCGCCAGCAGCGGGGGACTAGGTTGGGACGAGCAGTACTTC.

There are many counts of this clonotype. The rearrangement links TRBV25-1 to TRBJ2-7, with a weak D call TRBD2 (5 bases). CDR1 MGHDK and CDR2 SYGVNS come from the germline V gene. Trimming left V 7 bases short and J 5 bases short, with 9 bases between. CDR3 size: 11 residues. CDR3 bases: TGTGCCAGCACCTTCGGGGACGAGCAGTACTTC. As protein: CASTFGDEQYF.

The chain links TRBV30 to TRBJ2-3; 15 nucleotides align to TRBD2. Trimming took 8 bases from V and 5 from J; bases not matched to a gene: 5. The CDR3 runs to 14 residues. In germline, CDR1 is GTSNPN, CDR2 SVGIG (reference sequence). The CDR3 DNA is TGTGCCGGGACTAGCGGGGGGCGGCAAGATACGCAGTATTTT. It codes for CAGTSGGRQDTQYF.

The chain employs TRBV6-2 or TRBV6-3 and TRBJ2-6, with 7 bases fitting TRBD1. Losses at the gene ends were 5 bases for V and 1 base for J; bases not matched to a gene: 8. The length of the CDR3 is 17 residues. Germline V lookup: CDR1 MNHEY, CDR2 SVGEGT. The chain's CDR3 is CASSGWTGPSGANVLTF. CDR3 bases: TGTGCCAGCAGTGGATGGACAGGACCTTCTGGGGCCAACGTCCTGACTTTC.

The chain links TRBV10-1 to TRBJ2-5, with 10 bases identical to TRBD2. The CDR3 runs 15 residues. V was clipped by 8 bases and J by 3 bases; unmatched bases: 9. The germline V gene has CDR1 WNHNN and CDR2 SYGVQD (reference sequence). DNA of the CDR3: TGCGCCAGCTCCCCCGGGACTAGCGCCGAAGAGACCCAGTACTTC. This gives the protein CASSPGTSAEETQYF.

In this sample, this clonotype turned up many times. V is TRBV6-5 and J is TRBJ1-1, with 8 nucleotides matching TRBD1. Germline CDR1 and CDR2: MNHEY and SVGAGI. The CDR3 sequence is 14 residues long. Trimming at V came to 2 bases and at J to 5 bases, leaving 4 bases not matched to a gene. The CDR3 loop is CASSYAGGPTEAFF. CDR3 sequence (DNA): TGTGCCAGCAGTTACGCAGGGGGCCCGACTGAAGCTTTCTTT.

The chain is built from TRBV7-6 and TRBJ2-7; 9 bases agree with TRBD1. J gave up 5 bases and V 3 bases, and 11 bases lay outside the gene matches. Germline CDR1 is SGHVS and CDR2 is FNYEAQ. The CDR3 has 16 residues. CDR3 in DNA: TGTGCCAGCAGCTTGGAATGGGGACAGGGTATGCACGAGCAGTACTTC. This encodes CASSLEWGQGMHEQYF.

This clonotype showed up just a few times. The J gene is TRBJ2-1, the V gene TRBV20-1; 9 nucleotides agree with TRBD2. The CDR3 has 14 residues. Germline V lookup: CDR1 DFQATT, CDR2 SNEGSKA (reference sequence). The V segment lost 5 bases and the J segment 0 bases; nucleotides outside the gene matches: 2. CDR3 nucleotides: TGCAGTGCTCTACTAGCGGGCTCCTACAATGAGCAGTTCTTC. It encodes CSALLAGSYNEQFF.

Comments on this clonotype: Because the CDR3 is missing its conserved closing phenylalanine or tryptophan, this is likely a read error. The chain is built from TRBV7-9 and TRBJ2-2, with no clear D. V dropped 1 base and J dropped 2 bases, with 11 bases sitting between them. The CDR3 length is 16 residues. The germline V gene encodes CDR1 SEHNR and CDR2 FQNEAQ (reference sequence). CDR3 loop: CASSLVFASNTGELFS. The CDR3 DNA follows: TGTGCCAGCAGCTTAGTGTTTGCCAGCAACACCGGGGAGCTGTTTTCT.

This clonotype was observed many times. This chain links TRBV12-3 or TRBV12-4 with TRBJ2-2; D remains ambiguous. This CDR3 contains 14 residues. Between the trimmed V and J ends, which lost 6 bases and 2 bases, there was a span of 10 bases. CDR3 in DNA: TGTGCCAGCAGCCTACTGGTAAACACCGGGGAGCTGTTTTTT. It specifies CASSLLVNTGELFF.

This clonotype has a count of ten or more. For the CDR3, the DNA is TGTGCCAGCAGTGAATCGGCGGGCCACACAGATACGCAGTATTTT. Its protein is CASSESAGHTDTQYF. V and J are TRBV25-1 and TRBJ2-3; D may be TRBD2 (5 bases). The CDR3 runs to 15 residues. Germline loops: CDR1 MGHDK, CDR2 SYGVNS. V was pared by 1 base and J by 2 bases, with 10 bases between.

This clonotype was counted ten times or more. The rearrangement links TRBV27 to TRBJ2-1, with 8 bases aligning to TRBD1. The CDR3 runs 15 residues. CDR1 MNHEY and CDR2 SMNVEV come from the germline V gene (reference sequence). Trimming cost V 6 bases and J 0 bases; bases outside gene matches: 4. The CDR3 loop is CASSLTGDSYNEQFF. CDR3 DNA sequence: TGTGCCAGCAGCCTGACAGGGGACTCCTACAATGAGCAGTTCTTC.

This clonotype was counted a few times. The V gene is TRBV6-6, the J gene TRBJ2-3; no clear D. Looked up from germline, CDR1 is MNHNY and CDR2 is SVGAGI (reference sequence). Trimming stripped 8 bases from V and 2 bases from J, with 14 bases between. This CDR3 comprises 14 residues. CDR3 sequence: CASAFRHPTDTQYF. CDR3 nucleotides: TGTGCCAGCGCTTTCAGACACCCCACAGATACGCAGTATTTT.

The chain couples TRBV13 to TRBJ1-2; tentative D call: TRBD1 (6 bases). The V end was cut by 2 bases, the J end by 6 bases, with 16 bases between. CDR3 length: 15 amino acids. In germline, CDR1 is PRHDT, CDR2 FYEKMQ (reference sequence). As DNA, the CDR3 is TGTGCCAGCAGCTTATTATCGGGGGGCCCGGATGGCTACACCTTC. This gives the protein CASSLLSGGPDGYTF.

The genes are TRBV9 and TRBJ2-5, with D perhaps TRBD2 (5 bases). The V end lost 0 bases, the J end lost 4 bases, and 10 bases lay between the germline ends. CDR1 and CDR2 (germline): SGDLS, YYNGEE. CDR3 length: 14 amino acids. CDR3 protein: CASSVEPGGETQYF. CDR3 nucleotide sequence: TGTGCCAGCAGCGTAGAACCTGGAGGAGAGACCCAGTACTTC.

This clonotype turned up a few times. The rearrangement joins TRBV5-1 to TRBJ2-7; the D gene could be TRBD1 or TRBD2 (5 bases each). This CDR3 region has 16 residues. V was shortened by 2 bases and J by 4 bases, with 19 bases between the two germline ends. Germline V CDR1 and CDR2: SGHRS, YFSETQ. The CDR3 DNA sequence: TGCGCCAGCAGCTTTGGAGTTCGGGGCGGAGGATACGAGCAGTACTTC. This translates into CASSFGVRGGGYEQYF.

The genes are TRBV6-1 and TRBJ2-1, with 8 nucleotides matching TRBD2. The CDR3 consists of 16 residues. Germline CDR1 is MNHNS and CDR2 is SASEGT. Trimming at V came to 8 bases and at J to 0 bases, leaving 9 bases not matched to a gene. The CDR3 DNA reads as TGTGCCAGCCACCGGGAGGGAGCAGACTCCTACAATGAGCAGTTCTTC. It encodes CASHREGADSYNEQFF.

This chain links TRBV5-1 with TRBJ2-1; TRBD2 matches 10 bases. The V segment lost 0 bases and the J segment 10 bases; nucleotides outside the gene matches: 7. Germline V gives CDR1 SGHRS, CDR2 YFSETQ. This CDR3 region has 15 residues. The CDR3, as DNA: TGCGCCAGCAGCTTGGAACCTAGCGGGAGTCGGGAGCAGTTCTTC. Translating it yields CASSLEPSGSREQFF.

This rearrangement joins TRBV29-1 to TRBJ1-2; D is unresolved. V dropped 0 bases and J dropped 4 bases, with 12 bases sitting between them. Germline V lookup: CDR1 SQVTM, CDR2 ANQGSEA. The CDR3 runs to 14 residues. CDR3 coding DNA: TGCAGCGTTGAAGAGATGAAAGTTTTCTATGGCTACACCTTC. This encodes CSVEEMKVFYGYTF.

This clonotype was counted many times. The rearrangement joins TRBV20-1 to TRBJ2-7, with D possibly being TRBD2 (5 bases). The germline gives CDR1 DFQATT, CDR2 SNEGSKA (reference sequence). Trimming removed 5 bases at V and 4 bases at J, with 12 bases between. The CDR3 loop spans 12 amino acids. CDR3 DNA: TGCAGTGCTCCTCGCGGGTCGTACGAGCAGTACTTC. Its translation is CSAPRGSYEQYF.

The rearrangement joins TRBV4-1 to TRBJ1-2, with 7 bases aligning to TRBD1. The CDR3 consists of 14 residues. The junction had 7 bases not matched to a gene; V was cut back by 1 base and J by 8 bases. CDR1 and CDR2 (germline): MGHRA, YSYEKL. CDR3 DNA: TGCGCCAGCAGCCAAGTAAGGGGGCTTTACGGCTACACCTTC. Translation: CASSQVRGLYGYTF.

This clonotype appeared many times. The CDR3 DNA is TGTGCCAGCAGCCTAGCAGCCTCTAGCACAGATACGCAGTATTTT. Encoded protein: CASSLAASSTDTQYF. V gene TRBV12-3 or TRBV12-4 combines with J gene TRBJ2-3; possible D gene TRBD2, 5 bases. The CDR3 sequence is 15 residues long. Trimming cost V 6 bases and J 0 bases, with 13 bases left between them.

This clonotype was counted a few times. The chain links TRBV12-5 to TRBJ1-6; D gene ambiguous. CDR1 is LGHNT and CDR2 is FRNRAP in the germline V gene. V lost 1 base, J lost 6 bases, and 7 bases lay in between. The CDR3 totals 14 residues. The CDR3 protein is CASGLAGSNSPLHF. As DNA, the CDR3 is TGTGCTAGTGGTTTGGCCGGTTCTAATTCACCCCTCCACTTT.